These T cell receptor beta chains were read from a single sample in a study of monozygotic twins with inflammatory bowel disease. Reanalyzing the 5' RACE reads, TCRdb keeps one entry per CDR3 protein, without DNA. The sample table includes over 350,000 distinct CDR3 sequences. Sequencing was performed on blood. Receptor source: a human donor with ulcerative colitis or Crohn's disease, or a healthy co-twin of an affected twin (not recorded which). Each CDR3 is given with its conserved first and last residue. Fields, in order: V gene, CDR3 length, J gene, CDR3 protein.

TRBV18	16	TRBJ1-2	CASSPTGGNRGYGYTF
TRBV20-1	14	TRBJ1-2	CSARDAQGGYGYTF
TRBV12-3/TRBV12-4	16	TRBJ1-2	CASSFSPNKPHYGYTF
TRBV9	15	TRBJ2-1	CANSVGGTREGEQFF
TRBV7-6	14	TRBJ2-7	CASSSLAPQGEQYF
TRBV7-2	13	TRBJ1-2	CASSLEAGGGYTF
TRBV20-1	12	TRBJ1-1	CSAGHSLTEAFF
TRBV25-1	17	TRBJ1-1	CASSEFAGGAWNTEAFF
TRBV7-2	15	TRBJ1-5	CASSLVGRVGQPQHF
TRBV6-2/TRBV6-3	15	TRBJ2-6	CASLTGGSGANVLTF
TRBV20-1	14	TRBJ2-1	CSASRGGGDGEQFF
TRBV18	14	TRBJ2-6	CASSPLDRANVLTF
TRBV7-8	12	TRBJ1-5	CASMDSNQPQHF
TRBV5-1	14	TRBJ1-1	CASSLATRNTEAFF
TRBV4-2	12	TRBJ2-1	CASSQDWNEQFF
TRBV5-1	15	TRBJ1-1	CASREQGNLNTEAFF
TRBV12-3/TRBV12-4	16	TRBJ1-5	CASKPTGTGILQPQHF
TRBV12-3/TRBV12-4	15	TRBJ2-7	CASSSRRGPTYEQYF
TRBV12-3/TRBV12-4	16	TRBJ2-1	CASSLGPPEGAVEQFF
TRBV7-9	14	TRBJ2-1	CASSLSSSYNEQFF
TRBV20-1	17	TRBJ1-6	CSAAPGGSGIYNSPLHF
TRBV9	14	TRBJ1-6	CASSVRRYNSPLHF
TRBV20-1	12	TRBJ1-1	CSAYGTHTEAFF
TRBV6-5	14	TRBJ2-1	CASSSRNSYNEQFF
TRBV5-1	18	TRBJ1-4	CASAPSGQSKATNEKLFF
TRBV20-1	14	TRBJ2-1	CSARDGQVSNEQFF
TRBV29-1	13	TRBJ2-7	CSVLTGQTYEQYF
TRBV9	17	TRBJ1-5	CASSVGVGLYSNQPQHF
TRBV7-9	15	TRBJ1-2	CASSPRTGINYGYTF
TRBV25-1	11	TRBJ2-5	CASSIGETQYF
TRBV7-3	14	TRBJ2-2	CASSFDRYTGELFF
TRBV20-1	17	TRBJ2-2	CSARGFMWGINTGELFF
TRBV7-2	13	TRBJ2-7	CASSRGSSGEQYF
TRBV14	15	TRBJ2-1	CASSLAGRRYNEQFF
TRBV4-3	16	TRBJ2-2	CASSQVGQGGTGELFF
TRBV20-1	14	TRBJ2-7	CSISPGVPVREQYF
TRBV2	11	TRBJ1-6	CASSGNSPLHF
TRBV3-1	15	TRBJ2-2	CASSLLDRGTGELFF
TRBV9	14	TRBJ1-2	CASSTQGLSYGYTF
TRBV4-3	18	TRBJ1-6	CASSQTNSYTSGDSPLHF
TRBV27	13	TRBJ2-2	CASRPQVTGELFF
TRBV6-1	16	TRBJ2-4	CASSAPSDLAKNIQYF
TRBV2	12	TRBJ2-5	CASKDRGETQYF
TRBV7-9	15	TRBJ1-4	CASSLPGTGSEKLFF
TRBV29-1	14	TRBJ2-7	CSVGRDRRTYEQYF
TRBV14	18	TRBJ2-3	CASSQVIRRGRFTDTQYF
TRBV7-2	13	TRBJ1-5	CASSLERGQPQHF
TRBV29-1	11	TRBJ2-7	CSVEGHYEQYF
TRBV5-5	16	TRBJ2-3	CASSLHGQPPTDTQYF